The 20 T cell receptor beta chains below come from one sample, sequenced in a study of blood T cell repertoires in COVID-19. Data came from immunoSEQ multiplex PCR; TCRdb stores just in-frame clones and leaves some out. The data contain just over 80,000 clones, around 81% of them singletons. Sample: peripheral blood. All receptors derive from an older man with acute or convalescent COVID-19.

V and J are TRBV9 and TRBJ1-3, with D tentatively TRBD1 (5 bases). CDR1 is SGDLS and CDR2 is YYNGEE in the germline V gene. This CDR3 has 17 residues. The V end was cut by 1 base, the J end by 2 bases, with 16 bases between. In DNA form, the CDR3 reads TGTGCCAGCAGCGTAATGTGGGGCCCTATCCCTGGAAACACCATATATTTT. Protein product: CASSVMWGPIPGNTIYF.

The chain recombines TRBV2 with TRBJ1-2; 7 nucleotides agree with TRBD1. The V segment lost 3 bases and the J segment 5 bases; nucleotides outside the gene matches: 9. The CDR3 is made up of 15 amino acids. CDR1 is SNHLY and CDR2 is FYNNEI in the germline V gene. In DNA, the CDR3 is TGTGCCAGCAGTGACCCGGAGGGGGCGCGATATGGCTACACCTTC. This sequence encodes CASSDPEGARYGYTF.

The rearrangement joins TRBV19 to TRBJ2-1; 12 bases match TRBD1. V lost 4 bases to trimming and J lost 9 bases; unmatched junction nucleotides: 10. Germline-derived CDR1 and CDR2 are LNHDA and SQIVND (reference sequence). CDR3 size: 16 residues. DNA of the CDR3: TGTGCCAGTAGTAGGCCCCGGGGACAGGGGGCTAGTGAGCAGTTCTTC. Residues: CASSRPRGQGASEQFF.

This rearrangement joins TRBV4-3 to TRBJ2-3, with TRBD1 matching 12 bases. Looked up from germline, CDR1 is LGHNA and CDR2 is YSLEER. V trimming: 0 bases; J trimming: 5 bases; junction bases outside the gene matches: 6. The CDR3 runs 17 residues. In nucleotides, the CDR3 is TGCGCCAGCAGCCAAGATCGGGGGACAGGGGGCAGAGATACGCAGTATTTT. Its translation: CASSQDRGTGGRDTQYF.

This chain uses TRBV5-1 with TRBJ1-1, with TRBD1 matching 9 bases. Losses at the gene ends were 4 bases for V and 5 bases for J; bases not matched to a gene: 9. CDR1 and CDR2 from the germline V gene are SGHRS and YFSETQ. CDR3 length equals 15 residues. The CDR3: CASSLRTGEGTEAFF. In DNA form, the CDR3 reads TGCGCCAGCAGCCTTAGGACAGGGGAGGGTACTGAAGCTTTCTTT.

Concerning this clone itself: The same CDR3 is also encoded by other DNA sequences in this sample. This CDR3 reads CASSPLTGNYGYTF. DNA of the CDR3: TGTGCCAGCAGTCCCCTGACTGGGAACTATGGCTACACCTTC. The V and J genes are TRBV6-2 or TRBV6-3 and TRBJ1-2; D is unclear. Germline V CDR1 and CDR2: MNHEY, SVGEGT. V was clipped by 5 bases and J by 2 bases, with 12 bases between them. This CDR3 has 14 residues.

This clone has at least ten counts. The genes are TRBV28 and TRBJ1-2; D gene ambiguous. This CDR3 has 12 amino acids. The germline V gene has CDR1 MDHEN and CDR2 SYDVKM. Trimming shortened V by 2 bases and J by 4 bases, and 5 bases separated the two germline ends. CDR3 sequence: CASSLPGYGYTF. Written as DNA, the CDR3 is TGTGCCAGCAGTTTACCGGGCTATGGCTACACCTTC.

There are a few counts of this clone. The CDR3 here is CASSIAFPGVSGQPQHF. CDR3 DNA sequence: TGTGCCAGTAGTATAGCTTTCCCAGGGGTAAGTGGTCAGCCCCAGCATTTT. J is TRBJ1-5 and V is TRBV19; perhaps TRBD1 as D (6 bases). CDR1 and CDR2 (germline): LNHDA, SQIVND (reference sequence). The ends were cut back, 1 base at V and 6 bases at J, with 19 bases in the middle. The length of the CDR3 is 17 residues. The entire variable domain, with the rest obtained from reference TRBV19 and TRBJ1-5, is as follows: DGGITQSPKYLFRKEGQNVTLSCEQNLNHDAMYWYRQDPGQGLRLIYYSQIVNDFQKGDIAEGYSVSREKKESFPLTVTSAQKNPTAFYLCASSIAFPGVSGQPQHFGDGTRLSIL.

J is TRBJ2-7 and V is TRBV28, with 9 bases identical to TRBD1. V lost 6 bases, J lost 1 base, and 7 bases stayed unmatched. CDR3 length equals 15 residues. Germline CDR1 reads MDHEN; CDR2 reads SYDVKM. The CDR3 nucleotides are TGTGCCAGCAGGAGAACCGGGACAGGGTCCTACGAGCAGTACTTC. As protein: CASRRTGTGSYEQYF.

J is TRBJ2-5 and V is TRBV9; D possibly corresponds to TRBD2 (6 bases). CDR1 SGDLS and CDR2 YYNGEE come from the germline V gene. The CDR3 length is 17 residues. The V end was cut by 0 bases, the J end by 5 bases, with 20 bases between. The CDR3 loop is CASSVAVREDAGETQYF. CDR3 in DNA: TGTGCCAGCAGCGTAGCGGTCAGAGAAGATGCGGGGGAGACCCAGTACTTC. Looking up the rest from reference TRBV9 and TRBJ2-5 gives the full variable domain: DSGVTQTPKHLITATGQRVTLRCSPRSGDLSVYWYQQSLDQGLQFLIQYYNGEERAKGNILERFSAQQFPDLHSELNLSSLELGDSALYFCASSVAVREDAGETQYFGPGTRLLVL.

This clone was seen a single time. This chain connects TRBV6-6 to TRBJ2-7; 11 bases match TRBD1. This CDR3 comprises 16 residues. The germline gives CDR1 MNHNY, CDR2 SVGAGI (reference sequence). The ends lost 2 bases at V and 5 bases at J; junction bases unmatched: 8. In DNA, the CDR3 is TGTGCCAGCAGTTACGGGGACAGGGGGTTGAGTAACGAGCAGTACTTC. This gives the protein CASSYGDRGLSNEQYF.

The sample holds a few counts of this clone. This rearrangement joins TRBV5-6 to TRBJ2-7; 9 nucleotides line up with TRBD1. V trimming: 2 bases; J trimming: 3 bases; junction bases outside the gene matches: 3. The CDR3 extends over 14 amino acids. Germline V gene sequence: CDR1 SGHDT, CDR2 YYEEEE. CDR3 nucleotides: TGTGCCAGCAGCTTCCGGGACAGGGTCTACGAGCAGTACTTC. Amino acid sequence: CASSFRDRVYEQYF.

This clone was picked up one time. The chain carries TRBV18 and TRBJ1-6; 10 nucleotides match TRBD1. The V gene's germline CDR1 is KGHSH and CDR2 LQKENI. V gave up 3 bases and J gave up 10 bases; unmatched junction bases: 12. The CDR3 is 17 residues long. As DNA, the CDR3 is TGTGCCAGCTCACCGAGCCCCGTGGGACAGGGGTTATCACCCCTCCACTTT. This codes for CASSPSPVGQGLSPLHF.

This clone has just a few counts. V and J are TRBV18 and TRBJ1-3, with unresolved D. Trimming removed 3 bases at V and 0 bases at J, with 12 bases between. CDR1 is KGHSH, CDR2 LQKENI, per germline. The CDR3 runs to 16 residues. The CDR3: CASSPRGLSSGNTIYF. The CDR3 region has the DNA TGTGCCAGCTCACCGCGAGGTCTAAGCTCTGGAAACACCATATATTTT.

This clone was counted only a few times. The chain combines TRBV29-1 with TRBJ2-7; TRBD1 aligns across 10 bases. The CDR3 runs to 16 residues. J gave up 5 bases and V 0 bases, and 10 bases lay outside the gene matches. In germline, CDR1 is SQVTM, CDR2 ANQGSEA. CDR3 residues: CSVEDLEGTGEHEQYF. The CDR3 DNA reads as TGCAGCGTTGAAGATCTGGAGGGGACAGGGGAACACGAGCAGTACTTC.

The chain recombines TRBV18 with TRBJ1-6; the D gene is possibly TRBD1 (6 bases). Germline CDR1 is KGHSH and CDR2 is LQKENI. Trimming removed 6 bases from V and 7 bases from J, with 13 bases in between. This CDR3 spans 14 amino acids. The CDR3 is CASSRDNSNSPLHF. The CDR3 region has the DNA TGTGCCAGCTCCCGGGACAATTCAAATTCACCCCTCCACTTT.

The V and J genes are TRBV15 and TRBJ2-3, with 8 positions matching TRBD1. CDR1 LNHNV and CDR2 YYDKDF come from the germline V gene (reference sequence). V lost 1 base and J lost 1; bases outside the gene matches: 4. The CDR3 extends over 16 amino acids. CDR3 bases: TGTGCCACCAGCAGAGCCCCAGGGGGCGGCACAGATACGCAGTATTTT. This encodes CATSRAPGGGTDTQYF.

The chain employs TRBV5-1 and TRBJ2-3; D possibly corresponds to TRBD1 (5 bases). This CDR3 comprises 15 residues. CDR1 and CDR2 from the germline V gene are SGHRS and YFSETQ. The V and J ends lost 1 base and 2 bases respectively, with 11 bases between them. In DNA, the CDR3 is TGCGCCAGCAGCTTGTATGGGGCAGTCACAGATACGCAGTATTTT. Its translation: CASSLYGAVTDTQYF.

The V gene is TRBV19, the J gene TRBJ1-5, with 8 positions matching TRBD1. V was pared by 5 bases and J by 7 bases, with 13 bases of the junction left unmatched. The CDR3 loop spans 16 amino acids. Germline V gene lookup returns CDR1 LNHDA and CDR2 SQIVND (reference sequence). The CDR3 region is CASSPRTGMGIQPQHF. The CDR3 coding sequence is TGTGCCAGTAGTCCGCGGACAGGGATGGGTATCCAGCCCCAGCATTTT.

The chain combines TRBV6-2 or TRBV6-3 with TRBJ1-2; weak D call: TRBD1 (5 bases). Between the trimmed V and J ends, which lost 3 bases and 2 bases, there was a span of 13 bases. The CDR3 runs to 15 residues. Germline V gene lookup returns CDR1 MNHEY and CDR2 SVGEGT. The DNA of the CDR3 is TGTGCCAGCAGTTATCGGACACGAGGAAACTATGGCTACACCTTC. It yields the protein CASSYRTRGNYGYTF.